This T cell receptor beta chain was retrieved from a study of blood T cells in healthy people across ages. Together with a sample-barcoded 5' primer, a J-beta primer mix was included in a second PCR lasting about 7 to 11 cycles. TCRdb independently ran MiXCR on the 5' RACE reads; one entry per CDR3 protein. The table shows about 970,000 distinct CDR3 sequences, with approximately 50% occurring only once. The CDR3 runs to 12 residues. Germline V gene lookup returns CDR1 MNHEY and CDR2 SVGEGT. V was pared by 2 bases and J by 3 bases, with 2 bases between. The rearrangement joins TRBV6-2 or TRBV6-3 to TRBJ2-1; the D is unclear. Material for sequencing was blood. This sequence originates from a woman aged 55-75 years in good health. The CDR3 region has the DNA TGTGCCAGCAGTTACCGCTACAATGAGCAGTTCTTC. Translating gives CASSYRYNEQFF.